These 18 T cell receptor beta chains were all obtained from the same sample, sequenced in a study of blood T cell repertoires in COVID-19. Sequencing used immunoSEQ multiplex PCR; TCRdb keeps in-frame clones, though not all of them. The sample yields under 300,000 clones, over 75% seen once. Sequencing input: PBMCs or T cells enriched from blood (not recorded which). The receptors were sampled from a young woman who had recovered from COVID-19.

The CDR3: CASSRQGSETQYF. DNA for the CDR3: TGTGCCAGCAGCAGGCAGGGCTCAGAGACCCAGTACTTC. This chain uses TRBV5-4 with TRBJ2-5; D may be TRBD1 (5 bases). The V gene lost 4 bases and the J gene lost 4 bases, with 11 bases spanning the gap. The germline CDR1 and CDR2 sequences are SGHNT and YYREEE (reference sequence). The CDR3 has 13 amino acids. Filled out from reference TRBV5-4 and TRBJ2-5, the complete variable domain reads ETGVTQSPTHLIKTRGQQVTLRCSSQSGHNTVSWYQQALGQGPQFIFQYYREEENGRGNFPPRFSGLQFPNYSSELNVNALELDDSALYLCASSRQGSETQYFGPGTRLLVL.

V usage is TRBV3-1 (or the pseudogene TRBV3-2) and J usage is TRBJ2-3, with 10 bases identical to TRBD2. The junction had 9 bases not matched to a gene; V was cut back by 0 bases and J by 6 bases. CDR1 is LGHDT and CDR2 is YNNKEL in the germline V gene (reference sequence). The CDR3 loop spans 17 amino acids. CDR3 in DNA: TGTGCCAGCAGCCAAGATATCAGCGGGGGGGCCCCTGATACGCAGTATTTT. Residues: CASSQDISGGAPDTQYF.

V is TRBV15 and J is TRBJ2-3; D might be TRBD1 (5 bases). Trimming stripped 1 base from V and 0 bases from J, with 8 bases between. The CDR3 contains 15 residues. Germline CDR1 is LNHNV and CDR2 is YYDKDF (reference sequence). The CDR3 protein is CATSRVRVSTDTQYF. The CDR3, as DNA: TGTGCCACCAGCAGAGTCAGGGTTAGCACAGATACGCAGTATTTT.

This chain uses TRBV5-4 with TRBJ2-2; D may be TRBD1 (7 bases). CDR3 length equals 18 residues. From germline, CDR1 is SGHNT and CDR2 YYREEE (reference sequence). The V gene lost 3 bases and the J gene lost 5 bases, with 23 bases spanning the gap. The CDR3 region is CASSWGSGARGFTGELFF. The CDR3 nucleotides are TGTGCCAGCAGCTGGGGATCGGGGGCCAGGGGGTTTACCGGGGAGCTGTTTTTT.

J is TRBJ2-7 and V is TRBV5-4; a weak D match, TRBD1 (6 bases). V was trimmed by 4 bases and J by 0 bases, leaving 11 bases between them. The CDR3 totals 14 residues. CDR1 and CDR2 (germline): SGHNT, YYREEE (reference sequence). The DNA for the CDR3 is TGTGCCAGCAGCACTGACAGGTACTCCTACGAGCAGTACTTC. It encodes CASSTDRYSYEQYF.

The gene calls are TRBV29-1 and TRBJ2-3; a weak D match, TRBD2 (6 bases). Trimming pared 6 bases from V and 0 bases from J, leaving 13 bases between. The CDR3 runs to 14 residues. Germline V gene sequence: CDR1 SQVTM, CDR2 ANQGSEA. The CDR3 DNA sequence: TGCAGCGTACATAGCGGATCTAGCACAGATACGCAGTATTTT. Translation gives CSVHSGSSTDTQYF.

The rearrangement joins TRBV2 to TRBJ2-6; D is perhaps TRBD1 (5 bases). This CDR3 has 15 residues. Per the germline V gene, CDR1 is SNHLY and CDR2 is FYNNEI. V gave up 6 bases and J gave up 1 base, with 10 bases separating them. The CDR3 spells CASSRDSSGANVLTF. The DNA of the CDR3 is TGTGCCAGCAGCCGCGACAGTTCTGGGGCCAACGTCCTGACTTTC.

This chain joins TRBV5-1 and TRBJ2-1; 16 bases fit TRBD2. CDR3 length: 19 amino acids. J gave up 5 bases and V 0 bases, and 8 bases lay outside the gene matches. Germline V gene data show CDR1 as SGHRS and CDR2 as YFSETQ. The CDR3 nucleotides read TGCGCCAGCAGCTTGGCGGGACTAGCGGGGGGGCTTATCAACAATGAGCAGTTCTTC. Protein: CASSLAGLAGGLINNEQFF.

CDR3: CASRDTAMNTEAFF. The CDR3 region has the DNA TGTGCCAGCAGGGATACAGCCATGAACACTGAAGCTTTCTTT. This chain joins TRBV6-6 and TRBJ1-1; D ambiguous. There are 14 residues in the CDR3. CDR1 is MNHNY and CDR2 is SVGAGI in the germline V gene (reference sequence). V lost 6 bases to trimming and J lost 0 bases, with 11 bases between them.

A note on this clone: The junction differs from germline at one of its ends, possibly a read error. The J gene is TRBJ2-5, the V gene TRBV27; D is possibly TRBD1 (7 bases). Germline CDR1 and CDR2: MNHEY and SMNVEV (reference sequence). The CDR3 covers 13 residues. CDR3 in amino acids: CASSWRGQGTQYF. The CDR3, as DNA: TGTGCCAGCAGTTGGAGGGGGCAAGGGACCCAGTACTTC.

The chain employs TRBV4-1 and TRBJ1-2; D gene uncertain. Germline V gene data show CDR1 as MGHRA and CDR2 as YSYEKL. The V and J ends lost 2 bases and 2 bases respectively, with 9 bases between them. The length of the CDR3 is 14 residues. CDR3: CASSQPTLNYGYTF. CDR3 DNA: TGCGCCAGCAGCCAACCGACTTTGAACTATGGCTACACCTTC.

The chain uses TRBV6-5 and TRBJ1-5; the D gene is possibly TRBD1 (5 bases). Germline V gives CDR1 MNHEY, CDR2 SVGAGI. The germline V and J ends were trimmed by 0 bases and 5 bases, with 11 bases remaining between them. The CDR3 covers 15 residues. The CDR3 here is CASSYSMGGHQPQHF. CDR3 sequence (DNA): TGTGCCAGCAGTTACTCGATGGGGGGTCATCAGCCCCAGCATTTT.

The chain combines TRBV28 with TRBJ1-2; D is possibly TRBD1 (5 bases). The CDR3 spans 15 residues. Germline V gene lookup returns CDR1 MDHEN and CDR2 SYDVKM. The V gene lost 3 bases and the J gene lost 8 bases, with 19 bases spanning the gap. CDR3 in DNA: TGTGCCAGCAGTTTGGGGGGAGGTAGGGCATCGGGCTACACCTTC. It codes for CASSLGGGRASGYTF.

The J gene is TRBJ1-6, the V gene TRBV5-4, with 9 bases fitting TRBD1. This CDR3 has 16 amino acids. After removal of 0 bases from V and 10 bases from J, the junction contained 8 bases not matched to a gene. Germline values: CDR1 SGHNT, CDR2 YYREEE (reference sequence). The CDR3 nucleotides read TGTGCCAGCAGCTTGGACAGGGGGCAAAACAGGTCACCCCTCCACTTT. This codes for CASSLDRGQNRSPLHF.

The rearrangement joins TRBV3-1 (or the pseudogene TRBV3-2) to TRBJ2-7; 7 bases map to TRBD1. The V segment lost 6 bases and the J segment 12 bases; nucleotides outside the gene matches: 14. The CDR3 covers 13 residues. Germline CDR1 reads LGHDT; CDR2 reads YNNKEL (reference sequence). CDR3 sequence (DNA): TGTGCCAGCAGTCATGGACAGGCAACCGGTATGTACTTC. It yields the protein CASSHGQATGMYF.

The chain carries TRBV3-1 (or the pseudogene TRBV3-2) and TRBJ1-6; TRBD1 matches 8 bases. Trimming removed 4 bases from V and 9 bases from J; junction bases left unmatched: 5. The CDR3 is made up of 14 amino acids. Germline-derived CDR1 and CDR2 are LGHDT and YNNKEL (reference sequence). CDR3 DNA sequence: TGTGCCAGCAGCCGGACAGGGACAAGTTCACCCCTCCACTTT. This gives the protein CASSRTGTSSPLHF.

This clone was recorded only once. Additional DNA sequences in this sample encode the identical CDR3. DNA of the CDR3: TGTGCCAGCAGTGCTGGCTGGAACACTGAAGCTTTCTTT. Protein product: CASSAGWNTEAFF. The V call is TRBV2, the J call TRBJ1-1, with D unresolved. V lost 4 bases and J lost 1, with 7 bases in between. In germline, CDR1 is SNHLY, CDR2 FYNNEI. This CDR3 has 13 residues.

The CDR3 nucleotides are TGTGCCAGCTCACCAATAGCAGGGGCCCGACTCACCTACGAGCAGTACTTC. Protein product: CASSPIAGARLTYEQYF. J is TRBJ2-7 and V is TRBV18; D possibly corresponds to TRBD1 (6 bases). The CDR3 contains 17 residues. Trimming removed 2 bases from V and 2 bases from J, with 19 bases in between. Germline V CDR1 and CDR2: KGHSH, LQKENI.